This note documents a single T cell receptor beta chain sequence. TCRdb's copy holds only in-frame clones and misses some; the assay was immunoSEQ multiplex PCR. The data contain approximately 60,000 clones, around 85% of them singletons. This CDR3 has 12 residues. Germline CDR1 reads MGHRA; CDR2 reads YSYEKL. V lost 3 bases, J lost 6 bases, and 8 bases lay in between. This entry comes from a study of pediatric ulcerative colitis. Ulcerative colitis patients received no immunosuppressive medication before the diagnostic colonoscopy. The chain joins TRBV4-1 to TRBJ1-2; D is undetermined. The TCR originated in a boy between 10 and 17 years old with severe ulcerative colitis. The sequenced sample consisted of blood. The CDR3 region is CASSQGGHGYTF. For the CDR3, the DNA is TGCGCCAGCAGCCAGGGAGGGCATGGCTACACCTTC.